The rows below give T cell receptor beta chains drawn from one sample of a study of T cell responses to AZD1222 COVID-19 vaccine. The assay was immunoSEQ multiplex PCR, and TCRdb's table has in-frame clones only and misses some. This sample carries approximately 160,000 clones, just over 90% of them seen once, and the ten largest clones take roughly 1.6%. This specimen was peripheral blood, taken on day 0 of AZD1222 vaccination. The receptors originated from an adult in good health. The conserved cysteine and the conserved F or W are not part of the CDR3 here.

>TRBV19
ASGDRENTEAF
>TRBV27
ASKHLPGVKSYNSPLH
>TRBV5-6
ASSSPGSGNTIY
>TRBV12-3/TRBV12-4
ASRGDPYGYT
>TRBV27
ASSSWTGVDEQY
>TRBV30
AWTAKETQY
>TRBV2
ASRWGDSGYNYGYT
>TRBV19
ASSVPGQGDEKLF
>TRBV24-1
ATSQGGSDGYT
>TRBV4-1
ASSQEAWDTATNEKLF
>TRBV5-6
ASSPIWTEGYT
>TRBV6-1
ASSDSSYTEAF
>TRBV9
ASSVASPWTGGYT
>TRBV28
ASSPTGWKTQY
>TRBV18
ASSPGGGRGDTQY
>TRBV6-5
ASSYSRTAYEQY
>TRBV5-1
ASGSQTGPETQY
>TRBV7-9
ASSLAERAGNEQF